The 26 T cell receptor beta chains below all came from one sample that was sequenced in a study of naive and memory T cell subsets. Both TRBC1 and TRBC2 were covered by a beta constant-region primer of two equimolar oligonucleotides. Via MiXCR, TCRdb re-called the UMI-ligation and nested PCR reads, giving one row per CDR3 protein. The table includes more than 4,500 distinct CDR3 sequences, around 7% detected once. Sequencing used effector memory CD8+ T cells from blood. The sample's subset: effector memory, CD45RA- CD27-. The receptors shown here come from a human donor in good health.

This clonotype is labeled medium-sized. The J gene is TRBJ1-4, the V gene TRBV7-2; 7 positions agree with TRBD1. The V and J ends lost 3 bases and 0 bases, in that order; junction bases with no gene match: 13. Germline loops: CDR1 SGHTA, CDR2 FQGNSA. The CDR3 covers 19 residues. The CDR3 DNA follows: TGTGCCAGCAGCTTCCGGAGCAGAACAGGGGAAGCAACTAATGAAAAACTGTTTTTT. Amino acid sequence: CASSFRSRTGEATNEKLFF.

The V and J genes are TRBV4-2 and TRBJ2-1, with TRBD2 matching 13 bases. The junction had 12 bases not matched to a gene; V was cut back by 1 base and J by 6 bases. Looked up from germline, CDR1 is LGHNA and CDR2 is YNFKEQ. This CDR3 spans 19 amino acids. The CDR3 DNA follows: TGTGCCAGCAGCCAAGCCTTCGGACTAGCGGGAGAAGGGGGCAATGAGCAGTTCTTC. As protein: CASSQAFGLAGEGGNEQFF.

This clonotype was detected ten times or more. CDR3 sequence (DNA): TGCAGCGTTATCAGGGGTGAAGCTTTCTTT. Translating gives CSVIRGEAFF. This chain links TRBV29-1 with TRBJ1-1, with D tentatively TRBD1 (6 bases). The CDR3 totals 10 residues. From germline, CDR1 is SQVTM and CDR2 ANQGSEA. Trimming took off 5 bases at V and 7 bases at J, with 8 bases between the two ends.

This clonotype counts as medium-sized. The chain employs TRBV28 and TRBJ2-3; 7 positions match TRBD2. Germline V lookup: CDR1 MDHEN, CDR2 SYDVKM. There are 13 residues in the CDR3. After removal of 3 bases from V and 4 bases from J, the junction contained 1 base not matched to a gene. CDR3 residues: CASSLGGADTQYF. The CDR3 DNA reads TGTGCCAGCAGTTTGGGGGGGGCAGATACGCAGTATTTT.

This clonotype was recorded at least ten times. V is TRBV7-2 and J is TRBJ2-3; no clear D. V was trimmed by 1 base and J by 4 bases, leaving 9 bases between them. This CDR3 is built from 14 residues. Germline V CDR1 and CDR2: SGHTA, FQGNSA. The CDR3 sequence: CASSLGPVPDTQYF. The DNA of the CDR3 is TGTGCCAGCAGCTTAGGCCCGGTTCCAGATACGCAGTATTTT.

The chain is built from TRBV4-2 and TRBJ2-2; D is ambiguous. The CDR3 is made up of 13 amino acids. V shed 3 bases and J shed 3 bases, with 5 bases lying between them. Germline loops: CDR1 LGHNA, CDR2 YNFKEQ. CDR3 loop: CASSQGHTGELFF. In DNA, the CDR3 is TGTGCCAGCAGCCAGGGTCACACCGGGGAGCTGTTTTTT.

In its sample, this clonotype is medium-sized. This chain links TRBV6-2 or TRBV6-3 with TRBJ2-3; a weak D match, TRBD2 (6 bases). In germline, CDR1 is MNHEY, CDR2 SVGEGT. The ends were cut back, 3 bases at V and 1 base at J, with 11 bases in the middle. This CDR3 contains 15 residues. The CDR3 loop reads CASSYSGDGTDTQYF. DNA of the CDR3: TGTGCCAGCAGTTATTCGGGAGACGGCACAGATACGCAGTATTTT.

The chain carries TRBV2 and TRBJ2-5; D not certain. Trimming removed 10 bases from V and 2 bases from J, with 17 bases in between. This CDR3 has 14 residues. CDR1 is SNHLY, CDR2 FYNNEI, per germline. The CDR3 is CATIERPSQETQYF. CDR3 DNA: TGTGCCACCATCGAAAGACCCAGTCAAGAGACCCAGTACTTC.

This clonotype is categorized as medium-sized. This may be a read error: a much more frequent sequence differs by one nucleotide. The V and J genes are TRBV4-2 and TRBJ1-2, with D uncertain. CDR3 length: 12 amino acids. V was trimmed by 4 bases and J by 6 bases, leaving 9 bases between them. Germline lookup yields CDR1 LGHNA and CDR2 YNFKEQ. For the CDR3, the DNA is TGTGCCAGCAGCCGGAGAGATGATGGCTACACCTTC. Its translation is CASSRRDDGYTF.

By frequency in the sample, this clonotype is medium-sized. V is TRBV21-1 and J is TRBJ2-7; the table's D call TRBD2 went unverified against the DNA. TRBV21-1 is a pseudogene. This CDR3 has 17 residues. CDR3 sequence (DNA): TGTGCCAGCAGCGGGCGGGAAAAACTAGCGGGACCCTACGAGCAGTACTTC. Protein sequence: CASSGREKLAGPYEQYF.

The gene calls are TRBV5-1 and TRBJ2-7; 9 bases match TRBD1. Unmatched junction bases numbered 7, after V lost 4 bases and J lost 2 bases. The CDR3 sequence is 15 residues long. The germline CDR1 and CDR2 sequences are SGHRS and YFSETQ. The CDR3 loop reads CASSEGTGYPYEQYF. CDR3 nucleotide sequence: TGCGCCAGCAGCGAGGGGACAGGGTATCCCTACGAGCAGTACTTC.

This clonotype was detected ten times or more. This sequence joins TRBV20-1 and TRBJ2-1; TRBD1 might be the D (6 bases). Germline CDR1 is DFQATT and CDR2 is SNEGSKA (reference sequence). The V gene lost 5 bases and the J gene lost 1 base, with 15 bases spanning the gap. The length of the CDR3 is 15 residues. The CDR3 region has the DNA TGCAGTGCTGGAGCCGGGACAAATTCCTACAATGAGCAGTTCTTC. The encoded protein is CSAGAGTNSYNEQFF.

The chain joins TRBV20-1 to TRBJ2-1, with unresolved D. Germline V gene data show CDR1 as DFQATT and CDR2 as SNEGSKA (reference sequence). V was shortened by 0 bases and J by 7 bases, with 10 bases between the two germline ends. The CDR3 is made up of 13 amino acids. CDR3 region: CSARDPTPNEQFF. Here the CDR3 DNA reads TGCAGTGCTAGAGATCCGACCCCGAATGAGCAGTTCTTC.

This clonotype was seen ten or more times. The chain couples TRBV15 to TRBJ2-2, with D unresolved. The V gene lost 0 bases and the J gene lost 1 base, with 3 bases spanning the gap. The CDR3 runs to 14 residues. Germline V gives CDR1 LNHNV, CDR2 YYDKDF (reference sequence). The CDR3: CATSRDGNTGELFF. As DNA, the CDR3 is TGTGCCACCAGCAGAGACGGGAACACCGGGGAGCTGTTTTTT.

This clonotype was seen a handful of times. This chain joins TRBV7-9 and TRBJ2-5; 9 nucleotides match TRBD1. V lost 5 bases, J lost 5 bases, and 12 bases stayed unmatched. Per germline, CDR1 SEHNR and CDR2 FQNEAQ (reference sequence). The CDR3 has 16 amino acids. The CDR3 sequence: CASSPVGMTGGETQYF. CDR3 sequence (DNA): TGTGCCAGCAGCCCCGTCGGGATGACAGGGGGTGAGACCCAGTACTTC. The whole variable domain, remainder taken from reference TRBV7-9 and TRBJ2-5, is DTGVSQNPRHKITKRGQNVTFRCDPISEHNRLYWYRQTLGQGPEFLTYFQNEAQLEKSRLLSDRFSAERPKGSFSTLEIQRTEQGDSAMYLCASSPVGMTGGETQYFGPGTRLLVL.

Many counts were recorded for this clonotype. The J gene is TRBJ1-6, the V gene TRBV15, with a possible D match to TRBD1 (5 bases). Germline V gene lookup returns CDR1 LNHNV and CDR2 YYDKDF (reference sequence). The CDR3 runs 15 residues. V dropped 0 bases and J dropped 6 bases, with 9 bases sitting between them. CDR3 sequence: CATSRDRQGNSPLHF. CDR3 nucleotides: TGTGCCACCAGCAGAGACAGGCAGGGTAATTCACCCCTCCACTTT.

This clonotype rates as medium-sized (0.01 to 0.1%). A much larger clone lies a single base off, so this may be a read error. The rearrangement uses TRBV6-2 or TRBV6-3 and TRBJ1-6; unclear D gene. The CDR3 sequence is 13 residues long. V lost 0 bases and J 10 bases, leaving 7 bases between the germline ends. Germline V gives CDR1 MNHEY, CDR2 SVGEGT. The CDR3 here is CASSYSGESPLHF. In nucleotides, the CDR3 is TGTGCCAGCAGTTACTCCGGGGAATCACCCCTCCACTTT.

The genes are TRBV13 and TRBJ1-1; 8 bases map to TRBD1. CDR3 size: 15 residues. In germline, CDR1 is PRHDT, CDR2 FYEKMQ (reference sequence). Trimming at V came to 3 bases and at J to 1 base, leaving 4 bases not matched to a gene. The CDR3 spells CASSFAGTGNTEAFF. DNA for the CDR3: TGTGCCAGCAGCTTCGCGGGGACAGGGAACACTGAAGCTTTCTTT.

CDR3 loop: CSANPTGESYEQYF. The CDR3 DNA reads as TGCAGTGCCAACCCTACAGGTGAATCCTACGAGCAGTACTTC. This chain uses TRBV20-1 with TRBJ2-7, with TRBD1 as a possible D gene (5 bases). The V end lost 6 bases, the J end lost 1 base, and 16 bases lay between the germline ends. Germline V gene sequence: CDR1 DFQATT, CDR2 SNEGSKA (reference sequence). The CDR3 has 14 residues.

This clonotype has a handful of counts. J is TRBJ1-1 and V is TRBV11-2; possible D gene TRBD1, 5 bases. The ends were cut back, 2 bases at V and 4 bases at J, with 11 bases in the middle. This CDR3 is built from 14 residues. Looked up from germline, CDR1 is SGHAT and CDR2 is FQNNGV. The CDR3 DNA follows: TGTGCCAGCAGCTTACCCCCCCAGGGCACTGAAGCTTTCTTT. This codes for CASSLPPQGTEAFF. Supplemented by reference TRBV11-2 and TRBJ1-1, the full variable domain reads EAGVAQSPRYKIIEKRQSVAFWCNPISGHATLYWYQQILGQGPKLLIQFQNNGVVDDSQLPKDRFSAERLKGVDSTLKIQPAKLEDSAVYLCASSLPPQGTEAFFGQGTRLTVV.

There are many counts of this clonotype. The chain couples TRBV20-1 to TRBJ2-7; weak D call: TRBD2 (6 bases). V was cut by 4 bases and J by 3 bases, with 13 bases left in between. This CDR3 region has 13 residues. In germline, CDR1 is DFQATT, CDR2 SNEGSKA (reference sequence). The CDR3 sequence: CSATGRAGYEQYF. The CDR3 region has the DNA TGCAGTGCTACAGGACGAGCGGGCTACGAGCAGTACTTC.

The sample holds many counts of this clonotype. This rearrangement joins TRBV20-1 to TRBJ2-1; the D gene is possibly TRBD2 (5 bases). CDR1 and CDR2 from the germline V gene are DFQATT and SNEGSKA (reference sequence). The CDR3 is 14 amino acids. V lost 0 bases, J lost 9 bases, and 15 bases lay in between. The CDR3 DNA reads as TGCAGTGCTAGAGAGAGCTTCGAGGCGGGTGAGCAGTTCTTC. Translation gives CSARESFEAGEQFF.

The V and J genes are TRBV7-2 and TRBJ2-7, with D hard to call. CDR3 length equals 13 residues. The V gene lost 5 bases and the J gene lost 5 bases, with 13 bases spanning the gap. Germline lookup yields CDR1 SGHTA and CDR2 FQGNSA. In nucleotides, the CDR3 is TGTGCCAGCAGCCCTACAGTTTCCGACGAGCAGTACTTC. As protein: CASSPTVSDEQYF.

CDR3 amino acids: CASSGLGRNTEAFF. In DNA, the CDR3 is TGTGCCAGCAGCGGCCTCGGGAGGAACACTGAAGCTTTCTTT. The chain links TRBV28 to TRBJ1-1; no clear D. The CDR3 loop spans 14 amino acids. Germline V gene sequence: CDR1 MDHEN, CDR2 SYDVKM. V lost 6 bases and J lost 1, with 12 bases in between.

This clonotype has a count of ten or more. This rearrangement joins TRBV6-4 to TRBJ2-3; TRBD2 matches 7 bases. Per the germline V gene, CDR1 is MRHNA and CDR2 is SNTAGT. The CDR3 covers 14 residues. Losses at the gene ends were 2 bases for V and 4 bases for J; bases not matched to a gene: 3. In nucleotides, the CDR3 is TGTGCCAGCAGTGACGCGGGGGAGGCAGATACGCAGTATTTT. Its protein is CASSDAGEADTQYF.

This clonotype was observed a few times. The chain has TRBV7-8 and TRBJ2-3, with D perhaps TRBD1 (6 bases). CDR1 and CDR2 (germline): SGHVS, FQNEAQ. This CDR3 comprises 20 residues. Between the trimmed V and J ends, which lost 5 bases and 0 bases, there was a span of 27 bases. CDR3 in DNA: TGTGCCAGCAGCCACCCCCTCCGGGACACCCGCACCTCTAGCACAGATACGCAGTATTTT. Amino acid sequence: CASSHPLRDTRTSSTDTQYF.